Presented here are 27 T cell receptor beta chains from one specimen sequenced in a study of T-cell memory formation after mild COVID-19. A single record per CDR3 protein comes from TCRdb applying MiXCR to the 5' RACE reads. The sample holds about 180,000 distinct CDR3 sequences, about 18% seen once. The sequencing sample was made of PBMCs or a T cell subset sorted from them (not recorded which). These receptors originate from a man between 18 and 29 years old who had mild COVID-19 (a few samples of this study predate the infection). Cell type and time point are not known.

This clonotype turned up a few times. The genes are TRBV4-3 and TRBJ1-5; 9 bases are shared with TRBD1. The germline CDR1 and CDR2 sequences are LGHNA and YSLEER. This CDR3 region has 16 residues. Germline trimming cut 0 bases from V and 7 bases from J; bases unmatched to any gene: 7. The chain's CDR3 is CASSQDGGQGFQPQHF. In nucleotides, the CDR3 is TGCGCCAGCAGCCAAGATGGGGGACAGGGTTTCCAGCCCCAGCATTTT.

The chain employs TRBV15 and TRBJ1-2; weak D call: TRBD1 (5 bases). Germline V gene data show CDR1 as LNHNV and CDR2 as YYDKDF (reference sequence). Trimming shortened V by 0 bases and J by 4 bases, and 9 bases separated the two germline ends. This CDR3 has 14 amino acids. The chain's CDR3 is CATSRDRQSYGYTF. CDR3 in DNA: TGTGCCACCAGCAGAGATAGACAGAGCTATGGCTACACCTTC.

The chain uses TRBV10-3 and TRBJ2-3; tentatively, D is TRBD1 or TRBD2 (5 bases each). Germline CDR1 ENHRY, CDR2 SYGVKD. The CDR3 loop spans 12 amino acids. Deletions cut 6 bases from V and 6 bases from J, with 10 bases between. Here the CDR3 DNA reads TGTGCCATCAGGCGCGAGGGGGATACGCAGTATTTT. It yields the protein CAIRREGDTQYF.

Concerning this clonotype: At one end, the junction sequence differs from germline, possibly due to a read error. The V gene is TRBV7-9, the J gene TRBJ2-6, with TRBD1 matching over 8 bases. The CDR3 is 14 residues long. Germline V lookup: CDR1 SEHNR, CDR2 FQNEAQ (reference sequence). CDR3 nucleotide sequence: TGTGCCAGCAGCTTAGCCGGGGACAGGCCATTCCCTCGGTTC. Translating it yields CASSLAGDRPFPRF.

V usage is TRBV12-3 or TRBV12-4 and J usage is TRBJ2-2, with D perhaps assigned TRBD1 or TRBD2 (5 bases each). Trimming left V 7 bases short and J 6 bases short, with 21 bases between. CDR3 size: 16 residues. CDR3 bases: TGTGCCAGCACCTCCCAGCCAGGGCGGGTAGCCGGGGAGCTGTTTTTT. It codes for CASTSQPGRVAGELFF.

This clonotype was counted only a few times. DNA of the CDR3: TGTGCCAGCTCACCACCAGGGTTAAGCACAGATACGCAGTATTTT. Amino acids: CASSPPGLSTDTQYF. The J gene is TRBJ2-3, the V gene TRBV18; D is ambiguous. From germline, CDR1 is KGHSH and CDR2 LQKENI. Trimming removed 0 bases from V and 0 bases from J, with 7 bases in between. The CDR3 runs 15 residues.

This clonotype turned up a few times. The chain couples TRBV6-4 to TRBJ2-2; TRBD2 is a possible D gene (5 bases). The CDR3 totals 15 residues. V gave up 3 bases and J gave up 7 bases, with 15 bases separating them. The V gene's germline CDR1 is MRHNA and CDR2 SNTAGT. The CDR3 nucleotides read TGTGCCAGCAGTGAACACGGTTTCGCGGGCGGGGAGCTGTTTTTT. Residues: CASSEHGFAGGELFF.

J is TRBJ2-1 and V is TRBV5-1, with D tentatively TRBD1 (5 bases). The CDR3 is made up of 14 amino acids. CDR1 SGHRS and CDR2 YFSETQ come from the germline V gene. Trimming stripped 0 bases from V and 4 bases from J, with 8 bases between. As DNA, the CDR3 is TGCGCCAGCAGCTTGGAGGGGCGTTACAATGAGCAGTTCTTC. Encoded protein: CASSLEGRYNEQFF.

This clonotype was counted a few times. The DNA of the CDR3 is TGTGCCATCAGTGGTAGCAAGTCTAGCACAGATACGCAGTATTTT. Translating it yields CAISGSKSSTDTQYF. This rearrangement joins TRBV10-3 to TRBJ2-3; D is unclear. Deletions cut 4 bases from V and 0 bases from J, with 11 bases between. The germline V gene has CDR1 ENHRY and CDR2 SYGVKD. This CDR3 has 15 residues.

The chain has TRBV9 and TRBJ2-7, with D perhaps TRBD1 (6 bases). Trimming cost V 0 bases and J 8 bases, with 12 bases left between them. The CDR3 extends over 13 amino acids. Per the germline V gene, CDR1 is SGDLS and CDR2 is YYNGEE. DNA of the CDR3: TGTGCCAGCAGCGTAGGGGTACAGGGTCAGCAGTACTTC. This translates into CASSVGVQGQQYF. Variable domain in full (rest from reference TRBV9 and TRBJ2-7): DSGVTQTPKHLITATGQRVTLRCSPRSGDLSVYWYQQSLDQGLQFLIQYYNGEERAKGNILERFSAQQFPDLHSELNLSSLELGDSALYFCASSVGVQGQQYFGPGTRLTVT.

V gene TRBV7-3 combines with J gene TRBJ2-1; 8 bases align to TRBD1. The germline CDR1 and CDR2 sequences are SGHTA and FQGTGA. There are 15 residues in the CDR3. With 4 bases clipped from V and 4 bases from J, the junction kept 6 bases outside the gene matches. The CDR3 is CASSSRQGRYNEQFF. The CDR3 bases are TGTGCCAGCAGCTCCCGACAGGGGAGGTACAATGAGCAGTTCTTC.

This clonotype was seen a handful of times. The rearrangement links TRBV4-1 to TRBJ2-5; D is perhaps TRBD2 (7 bases). Trimming left V 0 bases short and J 5 bases short, with 13 bases between. CDR1 is MGHRA, CDR2 YSYEKL, per germline. The CDR3 contains 15 residues. The CDR3 reads CASSQDGGGLETQYF. As DNA, the CDR3 is TGCGCCAGCAGCCAAGATGGGGGGGGCCTCGAGACCCAGTACTTC.

This clonotype was seen once. The CDR3 nucleotides read TGTGCCAGCAGCTTACAGGGCGAATCCTACGAGCAGTACTTC. Its protein is CASSLQGESYEQYF. The chain recombines TRBV7-9 with TRBJ2-7; a possible D gene is TRBD1 (5 bases). The germline V gene has CDR1 SEHNR and CDR2 FQNEAQ (reference sequence). The V end was cut by 2 bases, the J end by 1 base, with 9 bases between. The CDR3 runs 14 residues.

This clonotype was recorded a few times. This chain connects TRBV4-3 to TRBJ2-5; D gene ambiguous. The germline gives CDR1 LGHNA, CDR2 YSLEER. Trimming took off 1 base at V and 4 bases at J, with 10 bases between the two ends. This CDR3 comprises 14 residues. For the CDR3, the DNA is TGCGCCAGCAGCCAAGTGCCAGGTCGAGAGACCCAGTACTTC. It specifies CASSQVPGRETQYF.

The chain employs TRBV3-1 and TRBJ1-2, with 8 bases identical to TRBD1. The CDR3 is made up of 15 amino acids. Germline V CDR1 and CDR2: LGHDT, YNNKEL (reference sequence). Germline trimming cut 2 bases from V and 8 bases from J; bases unmatched to any gene: 10. The CDR3 DNA sequence: TGTGCCAGCAGCCAATCCCTGCAGGGGGCGAGCGGCTACACCTTC. Translating it yields CASSQSLQGASGYTF. Drawing the rest from reference TRBV3-1 and TRBJ1-2, the complete variable domain is DTAVSQTPKYLVTQMGNDKSIKCEQNLGHDTMYWYKQDSKKFLKIMFSYNNKELIINETVPNRFSPKSPDKAHLNLHINSLELGDSAVYFCASSQSLQGASGYTFGSGTRLTVV.

This clonotype was seen more than once but under ten times. This sequence joins TRBV4-2 and TRBJ2-3, with D possibly being TRBD1 (6 bases). The germline V gene encodes CDR1 LGHNA and CDR2 YNFKEQ. The CDR3 has 16 residues. Trimming stripped 0 bases from V and 4 bases from J, with 14 bases between. CDR3 sequence (DNA): TGTGCCAGCAGCCAAGACGGGGCCTCAGGGGCAGATACGCAGTATTTT. Its protein is CASSQDGASGADTQYF.

The chain carries TRBV7-2 and TRBJ2-5; D is possibly TRBD1 or TRBD2 (5 bases each). Germline assignment: CDR1 SGHTA and CDR2 FQGNSA. This CDR3 spans 14 amino acids. V was shortened by 2 bases and J by 4 bases, with 11 bases between the two germline ends. The DNA for the CDR3 is TGTGCCAGCAGCTTAATGACGGGACGAGAGACCCAGTACTTC. Amino acids: CASSLMTGRETQYF. The whole variable domain, filled in from reference TRBV7-2 and TRBJ2-5, reads GAGVSQSPSNKVTEKGKDVELRCDPISGHTALYWYRQSLGQGLEFLIYFQGNSAPDKSGLPSDRFSAERTGGSVSTLTIQRTQQEDSAVYLCASSLMTGRETQYFGPGTRLLVL.

This clonotype has just a few counts. The chain couples TRBV30 to TRBJ1-2; 7 bases match TRBD1. Trimming took 3 bases from V and 8 from J; bases not matched to a gene: 6. Germline V gives CDR1 GTSNPN, CDR2 SVGIG (reference sequence). This CDR3 is built from 12 residues. CDR3 sequence reads: CAWSRQGGGYTF. The CDR3 DNA is TGTGCCTGGAGCAGACAGGGCGGGGGCTACACCTTC.

The genes are TRBV7-2 and TRBJ1-5, with D uncertain. The CDR3 is 15 amino acids. V dropped 2 bases and J dropped 0 bases, with 8 bases sitting between them. Germline CDR1 is SGHTA and CDR2 is FQGNSA. Written as DNA, the CDR3 is TGTGCCAGCAGCTTACAGAGAAATAGCAATCAGCCCCAGCATTTT. It translates to CASSLQRNSNQPQHF.

In its sample, this clonotype was seen once. The chain has TRBV6-5 and TRBJ2-7, with 8 bases matching TRBD2. The CDR3 is made up of 13 amino acids. Germline CDR1 reads MNHEY; CDR2 reads SVGAGI. V was pared by 1 base and J by 7 bases, with 3 bases of the junction left unmatched. Written as DNA, the CDR3 is TGTGCCAGCAGTTACTACGGGGGGGGGGAGCAGTACGTC. This encodes CASSYYGGGEQYV.

The V gene is TRBV5-1, the J gene TRBJ2-7, with a weak D call TRBD1 (5 bases). From germline, CDR1 is SGHRS and CDR2 YFSETQ. CDR3 length equals 14 residues. V was shortened by 3 bases and J by 6 bases, with 16 bases between the two germline ends. The CDR3 sequence: CASSWGQAVPEQYF. The CDR3 DNA reads as TGCGCCAGCAGCTGGGGCCAGGCCGTGCCCGAGCAGTACTTC.

This clonotype was recorded a few times. The chain combines TRBV6-6 with TRBJ2-7; D tentatively fits TRBD1 or TRBD2 (6 bases each). CDR1 is MNHNY and CDR2 is SVGAGI in the germline V gene (reference sequence). The CDR3 totals 13 residues. With 2 bases removed from V and 7 bases from J, the gap between germline ends came to 12 bases. The CDR3 nucleotides are TGTGCCAGCAGTTACACGGGGGCGGGAGAGCAGTACGTC. It encodes CASSYTGAGEQYV.

This chain uses TRBV5-1 with TRBJ1-2; D call uncertain. The CDR3 consists of 13 residues. V lost 0 bases and J lost 4, with 7 bases in between. The germline CDR1 and CDR2 sequences are SGHRS and YFSETQ. The CDR3 nucleotides read TGCGCCAGCAGCTTGGAAGAGACCTATGGCTACACCTTC. Translation: CASSLEETYGYTF.

The CDR3 coding sequence is TGCAGTGCTAGAGATCCGAGGGAGAACACTGAAGCTTTCTTT. Its translation: CSARDPRENTEAFF. The chain joins TRBV20-1 to TRBJ1-1, with D hard to call. The germline V gene encodes CDR1 DFQATT and CDR2 SNEGSKA (reference sequence). Trimming left V 0 bases short and J 1 base short, with 9 bases between. The CDR3 runs to 14 residues.

On this clonotype: The junction departs from germline at one end; a sequencing error may be responsible. The rearrangement links TRBV12-3 or TRBV12-4 to TRBJ2-3; D is undetermined. CDR3 length: 12 amino acids. CDR3 DNA: TGTGCCAGCAGTTTAAGGGTTAATAGAAGGAATTTT. Protein sequence: CASSLRVNRRNF.

This clonotype showed up many times. The chain carries TRBV7-2 and TRBJ1-4, with unresolved D. The CDR3 runs 13 residues. Germline CDR1 is SGHTA and CDR2 is FQGNSA. The ends were cut back, 0 bases at V and 4 bases at J, with 3 bases in the middle. CDR3 residues: CASSLALNEKLFF. The CDR3 region has the DNA TGTGCCAGCAGCTTAGCCCTTAATGAAAAACTGTTTTTT.

This clonotype appeared a few times. J is TRBJ2-4 and V is TRBV4-2; D unresolved. Looked up from germline, CDR1 is LGHNA and CDR2 is YNFKEQ. Trimming cost V 1 base and J 8 bases, with 18 bases left between them. This CDR3 is built from 16 residues. CDR3 sequence reads: CASSQAIARFLDIQYF. CDR3 nucleotides: TGTGCCAGCAGCCAAGCTATCGCCCGGTTCCTCGACATTCAGTACTTC.